The rows below give T cell receptor beta chains drawn from one sample of a study of blood T cell repertoires in COVID-19. TCRdb's copy holds only in-frame clones and misses some; the assay was immunoSEQ multiplex PCR. The table lists roughly 11,000 clones, approximately 91% of them singletons. Sequencing was done on a sample of peripheral blood. The receptor source for this set is a woman aged 55-75 years with active COVID-19. Each CDR3 is given with its conserved first and last residue. Each record gives: D gene, clone size, V gene, J gene, CDR3 DNA, CDR3 protein. The D gene is left open where the match is weak. A row's size may be missing; if present it is once, few, many or a size class.

D gene: TRBD1; clone size: NA; V gene: TRBV19; J gene: TRBJ2-7; CDR3 DNA: TGTGCCAGTAGTCCGGGACAGGTTTCGCGCGAGCAGTACTTC; CDR3 protein: CASSPGQVSREQYF
D gene: NA; clone size: NA; V gene: TRBV2; J gene: TRBJ1-2; CDR3 DNA: TGTGCCAGCAGTCGAAAGCCGGACAGCAACTATGGCTACACCTTC; CDR3 protein: CASSRKPDSNYGYTF
D gene: TRBD1; clone size: NA; V gene: TRBV19; J gene: TRBJ1-2; CDR3 DNA: TGTGCCAGTAAGATCGCGGGACAGCCTTCGGGGGGCTACACCTTC; CDR3 protein: CASKIAGQPSGGYTF
D gene: NA; clone size: NA; V gene: TRBV7-8; J gene: TRBJ1-6; CDR3 DNA: TGTGCCAGCGATCTGGTGGGCCCACCCCTCCACTTT; CDR3 protein: CASDLVGPPLHF
D gene: NA; clone size: NA; V gene: TRBV19; J gene: TRBJ1-1; CDR3 DNA: TGTGCCAGTAGTATGGGGGGGGTGAGGACTGAAGCTTTCTTT; CDR3 protein: CASSMGGVRTEAFF
D gene: TRBD1; clone size: NA; V gene: TRBV5-1; J gene: TRBJ1-5; CDR3 DNA: TGCGCCAGCAGCTTAAATCCCGGGACAGGGGGGTTAAATCAGCCCCAGCATTTT; CDR3 protein: CASSLNPGTGGLNQPQHF
D gene: TRBD2; clone size: NA; V gene: TRBV29-1; J gene: TRBJ2-7; CDR3 DNA: TGCAGCGTTGCTGAACTAGCGGGAGACGGGGAGCAGTACTTC; CDR3 protein: CSVAELAGDGEQYF
D gene: NA; clone size: once; V gene: TRBV3-1/TRBV3-2; J gene: TRBJ2-2; CDR3 DNA: TGTGCCAGCAGCCAAGCAACCGGGGAGCTGTTTTTT; CDR3 protein: CASSQATGELFF
D gene: NA; clone size: NA; V gene: TRBV18; J gene: TRBJ2-2; CDR3 DNA: TGTGCCAGCTCCCCCAGGGATTCGAGCACCGGGGAGCTGTTTTTT; CDR3 protein: CASSPRDSSTGELFF
D gene: TRBD2; clone size: once; V gene: TRBV3-1/TRBV3-2; J gene: TRBJ2-5; CDR3 DNA: TGTGCCAGCAGCCAAGATCGGGGGGTGCGGACTAGAGAGACCCAGTACTTC; CDR3 protein: CASSQDRGVRTRETQYF
D gene: NA; clone size: NA; V gene: TRBV27; J gene: TRBJ2-4; CDR3 DNA: TGTGCCAGCAGTTTCAGGCGGAGGGAGGCCAAAAACATTCAGTACTTC; CDR3 protein: CASSFRRREAKNIQYF
D gene: TRBD1; clone size: NA; V gene: TRBV3-1/TRBV3-2; J gene: TRBJ2-6; CDR3 DNA: TGTGCCAGCAGCCAAAAACAGGGGCTCGGGGCCAACGTCCTGACTTTC; CDR3 protein: CASSQKQGLGANVLTF